These 32 T cell receptor beta chains were sequenced from one sample in a study of spatial heterogeneity in lung cancer (dated by TCRdb to about 2019). In the paper's terms, the time point label means: blood at routine non-recurrence follow-up after resection. TCR sequencing used whole RNA extracted from tumor and nontumor lung tissue, or from cryopreserved PBMC samples, without cell sorting. The library was generated by 5' RACE. These reads were obtained on a NextSeq 500. TCRdb ran its own pipeline on the public reads, namely fastp trimming at Q25 and MiXCR clone calling, and kept in-frame beta chains. For every CDR3 protein sequence, its rows merge into one entry that carries the most common genes and DNA. The sample contains about 120,000 distinct CDR3 sequences, 12% of them found a single time. The top ten clones comprise roughly 17% of the sample. Sequencing was performed on PBMCs, taken at follow-up. Source of these receptors: a male donor with early-stage non-small cell lung cancer.

This clonotype was seen only a few times. Here the CDR3 reads CASSEGGDTQYF. The CDR3 DNA is TGTGCCAGCAGTGAGGGGGGTGATACGCAGTATTTT. The chain recombines TRBV2 with TRBJ2-3; possible D gene TRBD2, 6 bases. CDR1 and CDR2 from the germline V gene are SNHLY and FYNNEI. The V gene lost 3 bases and the J gene lost 6 bases, with 7 bases spanning the gap. The CDR3 consists of 12 residues.

The chain joins TRBV7-9 to TRBJ1-2, with 7 bases lining up with TRBD1. Germline V gene data show CDR1 as SEHNR and CDR2 as FQNEAQ (reference sequence). This CDR3 has 17 amino acids. V was pared by 5 bases and J by 3 bases, with 15 bases of the junction left unmatched. CDR3 DNA: TGTGCCAGCAGCCAGACAGAAGGGGGCGGAAATCACTATGGCTACACCTTC. This gives the protein CASSQTEGGGNHYGYTF.

The table lists this clonotype with many counts. V is TRBV2 and J is TRBJ1-1; D possibly corresponds to TRBD1 (5 bases). CDR1 SNHLY and CDR2 FYNNEI come from the germline V gene. Deletions cut 0 bases from V and 6 bases from J, with 17 bases between. The CDR3 has 16 residues. The CDR3: CASSEAQPRGRAEAFF. Written as DNA, the CDR3 is TGTGCCAGCAGTGAAGCCCAGCCGCGGGGGAGGGCTGAAGCTTTCTTT.

In this sample, this clonotype turned up a few times. V is TRBV7-2 and J is TRBJ2-2; the D is unclear. The germline V and J ends were trimmed by 0 bases and 7 bases, with 9 bases remaining between them. Germline V CDR1 and CDR2: SGHTA, FQGNSA. The CDR3 consists of 14 residues. This CDR3 reads CASSLANTDGELFF. CDR3 coding DNA: TGTGCCAGCAGCTTAGCAAATACGGACGGGGAGCTGTTTTTT. The variable domain in full, completed from reference TRBV7-2 and TRBJ2-2, reads GAGVSQSPSNKVTEKGKDVELRCDPISGHTALYWYRQSLGQGLEFLIYFQGNSAPDKSGLPSDRFSAERTGGSVSTLTIQRTQQEDSAVYLCASSLANTDGELFFGEGSRLTVL.

The V call is TRBV7-2, the J call TRBJ2-2; 8 bases are a match to TRBD2. The CDR3 consists of 16 residues. V shed 0 bases, J shed 1 base, and the junction held 1 base outside the gene matches. Germline V CDR1 and CDR2: SGHTA, FQGNSA. The CDR3 coding sequence is TGTGCCAGCAGCTTAGCAGCGGGGGTGAACACCGGGGAGCTGTTTTTT. Its protein is CASSLAAGVNTGELFF.

The V gene is TRBV20-1, the J gene TRBJ2-3, with TRBD1 matching over 8 bases. With 8 bases clipped from V and 3 bases from J, the junction kept 10 bases outside the gene matches. The CDR3 covers 14 residues. CDR1 is DFQATT and CDR2 is SNEGSKA in the germline V gene (reference sequence). The CDR3, as DNA: TGCAGTATTCCGGACAGGGTCGGAACAGATACGCAGTATTTT. It codes for CSIPDRVGTDTQYF.

This clonotype showed up just a few times. The chain has TRBV25-1 and TRBJ1-3; 7 nucleotides match TRBD1. The V gene's germline CDR1 is MGHDK and CDR2 SYGVNS. V gave up 5 bases and J gave up 2 bases; unmatched junction bases: 3. This CDR3 region has 14 residues. The CDR3 DNA reads as TGTGCCAGCAGTCACCAGGGGGCTGGAAACACCATATATTTT. It translates to CASSHQGAGNTIYF.

The chain links TRBV9 to TRBJ2-1; D tentatively reads TRBD1 or TRBD2 (5 bases each). Looked up from germline, CDR1 is SGDLS and CDR2 is YYNGEE. This CDR3 contains 15 residues. The ends were cut back, 4 bases at V and 2 bases at J, with 13 bases in the middle. The CDR3 DNA follows: TGTGCCAGCAGCTCAGCCGGGACCCCCTACAATGAGCAGTTCTTC. Its translation is CASSSAGTPYNEQFF.

The gene calls are TRBV10-3 and TRBJ2-3, with 8 bases fitting TRBD2. After removal of 0 bases from V and 0 bases from J, the junction contained 2 bases not matched to a gene. Germline values: CDR1 ENHRY, CDR2 SYGVKD. The CDR3 spans 16 residues. CDR3 residues: CAISESAGGSTDTQYF. The CDR3 DNA follows: TGTGCCATCAGTGAGTCTGCGGGGGGTAGCACAGATACGCAGTATTTT.

This sequence joins TRBV14 and TRBJ2-5; weak D call: TRBD1 (5 bases). This CDR3 has 17 amino acids. Germline V gene sequence: CDR1 SGHDN, CDR2 FVKESK. Trimming removed 1 base at V and 2 bases at J, with 17 bases between. CDR3 sequence: CASSQGGRVPRQETQYF. As DNA, the CDR3 is TGTGCCAGCAGCCAAGGGGGCAGGGTTCCTAGGCAAGAGACCCAGTACTTC.

Ten or more counts support this clonotype. The chain uses TRBV25-1 and TRBJ1-6; no clear D gene. This CDR3 contains 13 residues. V was trimmed by 1 base and J by 10 bases, leaving 8 bases between them. Per the germline V gene, CDR1 is MGHDK and CDR2 is SYGVNS. In DNA, the CDR3 is TGTGCCAGCAGTGAATTGGAGGTCTCACCCCTCCACTTT. Protein: CASSELEVSPLHF.

This clonotype has at least ten counts. DNA of the CDR3: TGCGCCAGCAGCGACGGGGACCTGAGCAATCAGCCCCAGCATTTT. This encodes CASSDGDLSNQPQHF. The chain uses TRBV5-1 and TRBJ1-5; weak D call: TRBD1 (5 bases). This CDR3 comprises 15 residues. V was shortened by 4 bases and J by 1 base, with 12 bases between the two germline ends. The germline gives CDR1 SGHRS, CDR2 YFSETQ.

The chain employs TRBV9 and TRBJ2-1, with no clear D. CDR3 length: 14 residues. The V end lost 2 bases, the J end lost 0 bases, and 6 bases lay between the germline ends. Germline assignment: CDR1 SGDLS and CDR2 YYNGEE. The CDR3 spells CASSVGLSYNEQFF. For the CDR3, the DNA is TGTGCCAGCAGCGTGGGCCTCTCCTACAATGAGCAGTTCTTC.

This clonotype has just a few counts. This chain uses TRBV5-1 with TRBJ2-7; D may correspond to TRBD1 or TRBD2 (5 bases each). The CDR3 contains 17 residues. The germline V gene has CDR1 SGHRS and CDR2 YFSETQ. Trimming removed 0 bases from V and 0 bases from J, with 16 bases in between. The CDR3 is CASSLAPGAQVSYEQYF. The CDR3 DNA follows: TGCGCCAGCAGCTTGGCCCCCGGGGCCCAGGTCTCCTACGAGCAGTACTTC.

This clonotype was seen a handful of times. The chain couples TRBV28 to TRBJ1-5; 7 bases line up with TRBD1. Germline CDR1 reads MDHEN; CDR2 reads SYDVKM. V was pared by 8 bases and J by 2 bases, with 12 bases of the junction left unmatched. The CDR3 is 16 amino acids. CDR3 sequence reads: CASPPAQGLGNQPQHF. The CDR3 region has the DNA TGTGCCAGCCCCCCAGCACAGGGGTTGGGCAATCAGCCCCAGCATTTT.

This clonotype was recorded a few times. The chain joins TRBV4-1 to TRBJ1-6, with D perhaps TRBD1 (5 bases). Germline CDR1 reads MGHRA; CDR2 reads YSYEKL. CDR3 length: 17 residues. Deletions cut 4 bases from V and 7 bases from J, with 20 bases between. The CDR3 protein is CASSPGPPRAMNSPLHF. The CDR3 DNA is TGCGCCAGCAGCCCGGGACCGCCGCGGGCGATGAATTCACCCCTCCACTTT.

This clonotype was observed a handful of times. The chain couples TRBV5-1 to TRBJ2-3; D might be TRBD2 (5 bases). The CDR3 consists of 15 residues. The V and J ends lost 1 base and 0 bases respectively, with 9 bases between them. Germline-derived CDR1 and CDR2 are SGHRS and YFSETQ. This CDR3 is CASSLRTGSTDTQYF. As DNA, the CDR3 is TGCGCCAGCAGCTTGCGGACTGGAAGCACAGATACGCAGTATTTT. Drawing the rest from reference TRBV5-1 and TRBJ2-3, the complete variable domain is KAGVTQTPRYLIKTRGQQVTLSCSPISGHRSVSWYQQTPGQGLQFLFEYFSETQRNKGNFPGRFSGRQFSNSRSEMNVSTLELGDSALYLCASSLRTGSTDTQYFGPGTRLTVL.

The chain links TRBV2 to TRBJ1-1; D not resolved. This CDR3 has 14 amino acids. The V gene's germline CDR1 is SNHLY and CDR2 FYNNEI. Trimming left V 3 bases short and J 0 bases short, with 8 bases between. DNA for the CDR3: TGTGCCAGCAGTGAGGGGAAGGTGAACACTGAAGCTTTCTTT. This gives the protein CASSEGKVNTEAFF.

This clonotype has more than one count but fewer than ten. In nucleotides, the CDR3 is TGTGCCAGCAGTAGACAGGGGTTACGGGAGACCCAGTACTTC. Translated, it gives CASSRQGLRETQYF. The J gene is TRBJ2-5, the V gene TRBV2; TRBD1 matches at 8 bases. Germline CDR1 SNHLY, CDR2 FYNNEI. This CDR3 comprises 14 residues. With V trimmed by 5 bases and J by 5 bases, 7 bases remained unmatched. The entire variable domain, with the rest obtained from reference TRBV2 and TRBJ2-5, is as follows: EPEVTQTPSHQVTQMGQEVILRCVPISNHLYFYWYRQILGQKVEFLVSFYNNEISEKSEIFDDQFSVERPDGSNFTLKIRSTKLEDSAMYFCASSRQGLRETQYFGPGTRLLVL.

The CDR3 region is CASSSGQGQNEKLFF. CDR3 DNA sequence: TGTGCCAGCAGCTCTGGACAGGGCCAGAATGAAAAACTGTTTTTT. The V gene is TRBV11-2, the J gene TRBJ1-4, with 8 bases fitting TRBD1. There are 15 residues in the CDR3. Losses at the gene ends were 4 bases for V and 5 bases for J; bases not matched to a gene: 6. Germline V gene lookup returns CDR1 SGHAT and CDR2 FQNNGV. The full variable domain, completed using reference TRBV11-2 and TRBJ1-4, is EAGVAQSPRYKIIEKRQSVAFWCNPISGHATLYWYQQILGQGPKLLIQFQNNGVVDDSQLPKDRFSAERLKGVDSTLKIQPAKLEDSAVYLCASSSGQGQNEKLFFGSGTQLSVL.

This clonotype was observed at least ten times. The V gene is TRBV29-1, the J gene TRBJ1-1, with a weak D call TRBD1 (5 bases). The V and J ends lost 5 bases and 6 bases respectively, with 16 bases between them. The length of the CDR3 is 13 residues. Germline loops: CDR1 SQVTM, CDR2 ANQGSEA. CDR3 coding DNA: TGCAGCGTTCGCCGGGACCCGGAGCCTGAAGCTTTCTTT. Residues: CSVRRDPEPEAFF.

This clonotype was seen repeatedly, ten times or more. The rearrangement links TRBV29-1 to TRBJ2-5; tentative D call: TRBD2 (6 bases). The V end was cut by 2 bases, the J end by 5 bases, with 18 bases between. The CDR3 is made up of 15 amino acids. Germline V gene sequence: CDR1 SQVTM, CDR2 ANQGSEA. The CDR3 DNA reads as TGCAGCGTTGAACTTGGAGGGGCCTCCCGGGAGACCCAGTACTTC. This sequence encodes CSVELGGASRETQYF.

This rearrangement joins TRBV20-1 to TRBJ2-4; 13 positions agree with TRBD2. The trim removed 6 bases at V and 0 bases at J, leaving 2 bases unmatched. CDR1 is DFQATT and CDR2 is SNEGSKA in the germline V gene (reference sequence). The CDR3 runs to 15 residues. CDR3 coding DNA: TGCAGTGCGGGACTAGCGGGGATAGCCAAAAACATTCAGTACTTC. Encoded protein: CSAGLAGIAKNIQYF.

This clonotype was seen repeatedly, ten times or more. The genes are TRBV4-1 and TRBJ2-1, with 10 bases lining up with TRBD2. Germline CDR1 is MGHRA and CDR2 is YSYEKL. V trimming: 1 base; J trimming: 12 bases; junction bases outside the gene matches: 9. The CDR3 extends over 15 amino acids. The CDR3 loop reads CASSQASGTSVSQFF. The CDR3 DNA reads as TGCGCCAGCAGCCAAGCTTCCGGGACTAGCGTATCGCAGTTCTTC.

V gene TRBV28 combines with J gene TRBJ2-5; no reliable D call. Germline values: CDR1 MDHEN, CDR2 SYDVKM. The CDR3 consists of 15 residues. The V end was cut by 4 bases, the J end by 5 bases, with 17 bases between. The CDR3 DNA reads TGTGCCAGCAGTTGGCGGAGCACCCTGGCGGAGACCCAGTACTTC. It translates to CASSWRSTLAETQYF. Variable domain in full (rest from reference TRBV28 and TRBJ2-5): DVKVTQSSRYLVKRTGEKVFLECVQDMDHENMFWYRQDPGLGLRLIYFSYDVKMKEKGDIPEGYSVSREKKERFSLILESASTNQTSMYLCASSWRSTLAETQYFGPGTRLLVL.

The chain employs TRBV27 and TRBJ1-5; TRBD1 matches at 11 bases. V lost 6 bases and J lost 2; bases outside the gene matches: 6. The CDR3 sequence is 16 residues long. Looked up from germline, CDR1 is MNHEY and CDR2 is SMNVEV (reference sequence). The CDR3 DNA is TGTGCCAGCAGGCGGACAGGGGGCAGTGGCAATCAGCCCCAGCATTTT. It yields the protein CASRRTGGSGNQPQHF.

The chain uses TRBV7-2 and TRBJ1-2; D might be TRBD1 (6 bases). Per germline, CDR1 SGHTA and CDR2 FQGNSA. Between the trimmed V and J ends, which lost 1 base and 8 bases, there was a span of 14 bases. CDR3 length: 14 residues. The CDR3 DNA is TGTGCCAGCAGCTTAGACCACAGGGCCGGAGGCTACACCTTC. Translated: CASSLDHRAGGYTF. The full variable domain, rest sourced from reference TRBV7-2 and TRBJ1-2, is GAGVSQSPSNKVTEKGKDVELRCDPISGHTALYWYRQSLGQGLEFLIYFQGNSAPDKSGLPSDRFSAERTGGSVSTLTIQRTQQEDSAVYLCASSLDHRAGGYTFGSGTRLTVV.

V gene TRBV6-1 combines with J gene TRBJ2-3, with D perhaps matching TRBD2 (6 bases). Germline V gene sequence: CDR1 MNHNS, CDR2 SASEGT. The CDR3 covers 13 residues. Trimming left V 6 bases short and J 2 bases short, with 9 bases between. DNA for the CDR3: TGTGCCAGCAGGGGGACTTTCACAGATACGCAGTATTTT. Translated, it gives CASRGTFTDTQYF.

This sequence joins TRBV27 and TRBJ2-7; perhaps TRBD1 as D (5 bases). The CDR3 length is 15 residues. Trimming cost V 6 bases and J 3 bases, with 18 bases left between them. CDR1 and CDR2 (germline): MNHEY, SMNVEV (reference sequence). The CDR3 loop reads CASRKQGRLGYEQYF. The CDR3 region has the DNA TGTGCCAGCAGGAAGCAGGGAAGACTCGGCTACGAGCAGTACTTC.

The sample holds many counts of this clonotype. This rearrangement joins TRBV4-3 to TRBJ2-1, with 8 nucleotides matching TRBD2. Losses at the gene ends were 1 base for V and 6 bases for J; bases not matched to a gene: 8. The CDR3 covers 16 residues. The germline V gene has CDR1 LGHNA and CDR2 YSLEER. DNA of the CDR3: TGCGCCAGCAGCCAAGTTGGCGGGGGGACTGGCAATGAGCAGTTCTTC. Translating gives CASSQVGGGTGNEQFF.

This clonotype was counted between two and nine times. This chain links TRBV5-4 with TRBJ2-3, with TRBD1 matching over 11 bases. Trimming took 4 bases from V and 5 from J; bases not matched to a gene: 9. The CDR3 covers 16 residues. The germline V gene encodes CDR1 SGHNT and CDR2 YYREEE (reference sequence). CDR3 nucleotides: TGTGCCAGCAGCCAAGGGACAGGGGGGATCGGAGATACGCAGTATTTT. This codes for CASSQGTGGIGDTQYF.

This rearrangement joins TRBV6-5 to TRBJ2-5; 8 positions agree with TRBD1. CDR3 length: 13 amino acids. The V and J ends lost 6 bases and 4 bases, in that order; junction bases with no gene match: 4. Germline assignment: CDR1 MNHEY and CDR2 SVGAGI. The CDR3 region is CASRRQGSETQYF. CDR3 nucleotide sequence: TGTGCCAGCAGACGACAGGGGTCAGAGACCCAGTACTTC.